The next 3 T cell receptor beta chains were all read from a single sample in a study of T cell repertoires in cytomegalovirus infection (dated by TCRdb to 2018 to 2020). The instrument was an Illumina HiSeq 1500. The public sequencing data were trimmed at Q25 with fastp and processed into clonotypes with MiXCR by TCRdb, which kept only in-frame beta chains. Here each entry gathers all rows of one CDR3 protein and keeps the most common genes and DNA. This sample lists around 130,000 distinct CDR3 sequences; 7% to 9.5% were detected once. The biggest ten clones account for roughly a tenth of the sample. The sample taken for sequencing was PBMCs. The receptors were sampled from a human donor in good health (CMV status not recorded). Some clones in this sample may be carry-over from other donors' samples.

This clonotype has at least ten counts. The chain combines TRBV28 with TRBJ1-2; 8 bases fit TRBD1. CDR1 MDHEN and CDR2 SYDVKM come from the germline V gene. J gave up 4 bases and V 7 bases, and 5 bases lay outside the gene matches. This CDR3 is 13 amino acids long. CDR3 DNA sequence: TGTGCCAGCATTGAACAGGGGGGCTATGGCTACACCTTC. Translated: CASIEQGGYGYTF.

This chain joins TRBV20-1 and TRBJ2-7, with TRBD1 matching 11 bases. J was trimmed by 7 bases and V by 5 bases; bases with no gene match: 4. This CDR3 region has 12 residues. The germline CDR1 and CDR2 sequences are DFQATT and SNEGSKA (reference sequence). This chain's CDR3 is CSAADRGREQYF. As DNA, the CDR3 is TGCAGTGCTGCGGACAGGGGGCGAGAGCAGTACTTC.

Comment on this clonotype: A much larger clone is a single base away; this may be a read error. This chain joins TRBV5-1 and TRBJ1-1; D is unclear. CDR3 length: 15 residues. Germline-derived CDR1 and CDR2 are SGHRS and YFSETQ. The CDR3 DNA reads TGCGCCAACAGCTTGGTTGGAGGCCGGAACACTGAAGCTTTCTTT. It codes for CANSLVGGRNTEAFF.